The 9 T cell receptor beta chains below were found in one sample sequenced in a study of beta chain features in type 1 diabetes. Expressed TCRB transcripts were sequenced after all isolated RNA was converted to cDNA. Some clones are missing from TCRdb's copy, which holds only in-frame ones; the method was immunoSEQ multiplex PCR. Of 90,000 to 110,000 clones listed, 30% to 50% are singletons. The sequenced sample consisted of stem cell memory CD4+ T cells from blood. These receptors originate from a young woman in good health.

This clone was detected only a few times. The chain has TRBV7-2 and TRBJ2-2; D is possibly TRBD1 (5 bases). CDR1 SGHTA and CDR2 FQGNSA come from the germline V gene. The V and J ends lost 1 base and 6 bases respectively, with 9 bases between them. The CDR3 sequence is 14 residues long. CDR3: CASSLEGMAGELFF. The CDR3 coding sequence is TGTGCCAGCAGCTTAGAGGGGATGGCCGGGGAGCTGTTTTTT.

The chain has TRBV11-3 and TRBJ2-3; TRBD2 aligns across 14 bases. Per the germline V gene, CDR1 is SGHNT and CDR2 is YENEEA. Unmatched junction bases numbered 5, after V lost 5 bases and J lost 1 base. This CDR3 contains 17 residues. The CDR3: CASSTGTSGRGTDTQYF. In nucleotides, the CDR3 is TGTGCCAGCAGCACAGGGACTAGCGGGAGAGGCACAGATACGCAGTATTTT.

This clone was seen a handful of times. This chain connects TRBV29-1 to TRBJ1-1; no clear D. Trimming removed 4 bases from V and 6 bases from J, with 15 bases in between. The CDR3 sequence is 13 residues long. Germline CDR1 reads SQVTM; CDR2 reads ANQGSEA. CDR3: CSVARPSSAEAFF. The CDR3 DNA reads TGCAGCGTTGCCCGGCCGTCAAGCGCTGAAGCTTTCTTT.

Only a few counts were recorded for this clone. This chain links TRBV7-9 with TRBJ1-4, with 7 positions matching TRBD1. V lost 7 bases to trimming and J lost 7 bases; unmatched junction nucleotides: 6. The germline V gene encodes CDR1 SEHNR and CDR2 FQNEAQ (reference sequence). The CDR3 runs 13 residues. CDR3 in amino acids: CASNRQGTEKLFF. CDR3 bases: TGTGCCAGCAACCGACAGGGAACTGAAAAACTGTTTTTT.

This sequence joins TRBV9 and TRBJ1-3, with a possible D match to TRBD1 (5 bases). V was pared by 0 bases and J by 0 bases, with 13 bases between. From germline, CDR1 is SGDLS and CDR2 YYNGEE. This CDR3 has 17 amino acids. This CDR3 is CASSVGERGISGNTIYF. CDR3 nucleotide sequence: TGTGCCAGCAGCGTAGGGGAAAGGGGAATCTCTGGAAACACCATATATTTT.

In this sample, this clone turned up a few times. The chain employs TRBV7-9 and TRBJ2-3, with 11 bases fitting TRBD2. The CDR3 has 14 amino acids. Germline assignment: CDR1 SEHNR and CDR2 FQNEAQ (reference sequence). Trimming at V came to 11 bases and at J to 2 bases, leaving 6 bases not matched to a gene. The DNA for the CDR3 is TGTGCCGGACGACTAGCGGGAACCACAGATACGCAGTATTTT. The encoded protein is CAGRLAGTTDTQYF.

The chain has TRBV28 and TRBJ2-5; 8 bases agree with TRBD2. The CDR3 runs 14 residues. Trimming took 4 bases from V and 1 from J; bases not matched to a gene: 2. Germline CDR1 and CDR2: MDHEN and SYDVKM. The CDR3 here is CASSSAGGQETQYF. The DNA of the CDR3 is TGTGCCAGCAGTTCCGCGGGAGGCCAAGAGACCCAGTACTTC.

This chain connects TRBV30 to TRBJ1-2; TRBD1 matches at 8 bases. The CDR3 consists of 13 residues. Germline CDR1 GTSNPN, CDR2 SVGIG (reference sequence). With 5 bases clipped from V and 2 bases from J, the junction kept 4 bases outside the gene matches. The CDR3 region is CAWGWTGNYGYTF. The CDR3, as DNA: TGTGCCTGGGGGTGGACAGGGAACTATGGCTACACCTTC. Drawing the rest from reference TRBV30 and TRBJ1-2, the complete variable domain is SQTIHQWPATLVQPVGSPLSLECTVEGTSNPNLYWYRQAAGRGLQLLFYSVGIGQISSEVPQNLSASRPQDRQFILSSKKLLLSDSGFYLCAWGWTGNYGYTFGSGTRLTVV.

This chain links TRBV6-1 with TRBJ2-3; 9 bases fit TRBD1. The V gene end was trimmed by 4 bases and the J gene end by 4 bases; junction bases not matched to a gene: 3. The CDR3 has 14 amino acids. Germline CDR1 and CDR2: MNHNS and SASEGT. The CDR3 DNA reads TGTGCCAGCAGTGCTCGGACAGGGGCAGATACGCAGTATTTT. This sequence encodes CASSARTGADTQYF.